This T cell receptor beta chain stems from a study of blood T cell repertoires in COVID-19. As for the study in general: COVID-19 samples from acute and convalescent phases originated in the United States, Italy and Spain. The cDNA or gDNA used as material had been derived from T cells, B-cell-depleted T cells, or PBMCs.

Authors' data handling: Amplification of reference gene primers provided the estimated nucleated cell counts. TCRdb's copy holds only in-frame clones and misses some; the assay was immunoSEQ multiplex PCR. V, J and clone size reflect that table, while D and trimming were determined from the DNA. The data contain 10,000 or so clones, 82% of them singletons. V dropped 3 bases and J dropped 6; count of bases not matched to a gene: 7. The length of the CDR3 is 16 residues. Germline V gene lookup returns CDR1 LGHNA and CDR2 YSLEER. In this sample, this clone turned up once. The TCR originated in a human donor in a cohort sampled during active COVID-19. The sequencing input was peripheral blood. The rearrangement uses TRBV4-3 and TRBJ2-3, with 12 bases identical to TRBD2. For the CDR3, the DNA is TGCGCCAGCAGCCAGACTAGCGGGGGTTTCCCCGATACGCAGTATTTT. It yields the protein CASSQTSGGFPDTQYF.